The clone carrying this T cell receptor beta chain was detected only once. The data are from a study of blood T cell repertoires in COVID-19. For the study at large: PBMCs, B-cell-depleted T cells, or T cells were the source of the cDNA or gDNA that made up the material.

The V gene lost 4 bases and the J gene lost 9 bases, with 15 bases spanning the gap. This CDR3 comprises 12 residues. Germline loops: CDR1 SQVTM, CDR2 ANQGSEA. Some clones are missing from TCRdb's copy, which holds only in-frame ones; the method was immunoSEQ multiplex PCR. The sample holds about 120,000 clones, 75% to 85% seen once. This chain uses TRBV29-1 with TRBJ1-2; a possible D gene is TRBD1 (5 bases). This clonotype was sampled from a woman aged 60-70 years with acute or convalescent COVID-19. Sequences were obtained from peripheral blood. The CDR3: CSVVGTGESYTF. In DNA form, the CDR3 reads TGCAGCGTTGTGGGCACGGGGGAGAGCTACACCTTC.